This T cell receptor (beta chain) was recovered during a study of blood T cell repertoires in COVID-19. Study as a whole: There were acute and convalescent COVID-19 samples, and they came from the United States, Italy and Spain. PBMCs, B-cell-depleted T cells, or T cells provided the cDNA or gDNA that made up the material.

TCRdb keeps only in-frame clones here, not all; method: immunoSEQ multiplex PCR. The sample shows 250,000 to 300,000 clones, roughly 80% of them seen only once. Each exposed participant met a COVID-19 case in the 2 weeks preceding study entry. The CDR3 is 17 amino acids. The V segment lost 4 bases and the J segment 2 bases; nucleotides outside the gene matches: 13. The V gene's germline CDR1 is SGHRS and CDR2 YFSETQ. The TCR sequence derives from a man in his forties who had been exposed to COVID-19. The chain employs TRBV5-1 and TRBJ1-1, with 8 nucleotides matching TRBD1. Sequencing was done on a sample of PBMCs or T cells enriched from blood (not recorded which). CDR3 protein: CASSANRDRFSNTEAFF. The CDR3 DNA is TGCGCCAGCAGCGCAAACCGGGACAGGTTTAGTAACACTGAAGCTTTCTTT.